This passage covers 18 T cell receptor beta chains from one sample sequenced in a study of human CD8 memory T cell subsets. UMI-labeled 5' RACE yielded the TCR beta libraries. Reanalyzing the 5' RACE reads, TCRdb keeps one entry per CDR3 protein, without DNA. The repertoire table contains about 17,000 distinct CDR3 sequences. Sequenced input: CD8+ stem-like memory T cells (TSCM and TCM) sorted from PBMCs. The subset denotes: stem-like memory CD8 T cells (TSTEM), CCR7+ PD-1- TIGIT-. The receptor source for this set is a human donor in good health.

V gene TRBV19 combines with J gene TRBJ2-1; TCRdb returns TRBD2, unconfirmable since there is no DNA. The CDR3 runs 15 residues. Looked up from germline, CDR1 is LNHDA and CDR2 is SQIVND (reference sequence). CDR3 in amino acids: CASSSSGREYNEQFF. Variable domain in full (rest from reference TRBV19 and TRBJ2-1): DGGITQSPKYLFRKEGQNVTLSCEQNLNHDAMYWYRQDPGQGLRLIYYSQIVNDFQKGDIAEGYSVSREKKESFPLTVTSAQKNPTAFYLCASSSSGREYNEQFFGPGTRLTVL.

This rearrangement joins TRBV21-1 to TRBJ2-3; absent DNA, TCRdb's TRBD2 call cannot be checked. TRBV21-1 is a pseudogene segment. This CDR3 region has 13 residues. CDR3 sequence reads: CASSALQSDTQYF.

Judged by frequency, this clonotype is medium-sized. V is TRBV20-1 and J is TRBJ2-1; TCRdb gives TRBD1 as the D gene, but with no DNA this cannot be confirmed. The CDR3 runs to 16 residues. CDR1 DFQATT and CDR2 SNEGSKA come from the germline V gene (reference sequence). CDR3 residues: CSARDPGTVIYNEQFF.

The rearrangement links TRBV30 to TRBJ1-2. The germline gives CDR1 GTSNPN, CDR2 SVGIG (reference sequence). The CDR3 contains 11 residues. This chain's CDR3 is CAWTAGDGYTF.

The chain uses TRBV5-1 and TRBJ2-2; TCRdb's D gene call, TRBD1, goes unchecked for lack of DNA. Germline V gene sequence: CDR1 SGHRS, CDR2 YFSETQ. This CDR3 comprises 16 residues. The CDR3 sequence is CASSLDVTGDTGELFF.

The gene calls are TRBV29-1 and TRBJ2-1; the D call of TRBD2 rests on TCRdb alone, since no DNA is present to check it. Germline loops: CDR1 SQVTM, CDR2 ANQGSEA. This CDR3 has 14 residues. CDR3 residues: CSVEGGPGFSEQFF.

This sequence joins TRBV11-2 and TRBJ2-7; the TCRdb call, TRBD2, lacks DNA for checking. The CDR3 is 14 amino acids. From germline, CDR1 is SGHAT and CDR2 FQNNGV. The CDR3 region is CASSWGTGPYEQYF.

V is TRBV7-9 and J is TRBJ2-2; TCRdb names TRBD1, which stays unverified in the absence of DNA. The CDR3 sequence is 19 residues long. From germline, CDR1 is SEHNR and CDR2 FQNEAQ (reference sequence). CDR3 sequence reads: CASSPPSSVRGGVAGELFF. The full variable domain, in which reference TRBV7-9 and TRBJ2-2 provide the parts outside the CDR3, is DTGVSQNPRHKITKRGQNVTFRCDPISEHNRLYWYRQTLGQGPEFLTYFQNEAQLEKSRLLSDRFSAERPKGSFSTLEIQRTEQGDSAMYLCASSPPSSVRGGVAGELFFGEGSRLTVL.

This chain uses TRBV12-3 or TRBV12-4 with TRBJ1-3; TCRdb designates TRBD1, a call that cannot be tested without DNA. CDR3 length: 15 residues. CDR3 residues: CASSYRGGSGNTIYF.

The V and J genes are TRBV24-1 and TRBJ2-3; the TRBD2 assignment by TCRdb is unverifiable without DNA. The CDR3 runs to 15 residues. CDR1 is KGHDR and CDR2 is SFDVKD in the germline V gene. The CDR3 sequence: CATSDGTSLGDTQYF.

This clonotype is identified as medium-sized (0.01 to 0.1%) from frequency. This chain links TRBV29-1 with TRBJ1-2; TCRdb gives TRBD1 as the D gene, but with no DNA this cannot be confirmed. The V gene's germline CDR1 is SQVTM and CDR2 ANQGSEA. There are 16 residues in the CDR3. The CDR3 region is CSAISPNRSPNYGYTF. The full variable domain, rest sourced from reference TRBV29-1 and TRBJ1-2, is SAVISQKPSRDICQRGTSLTIQCQVDSQVTMMFWYRQQPGQSLTLIATANQGSEATYESGFVIDKFPISRPNLTFSTLTVSNMSPEDSSIYLCSAISPNRSPNYGYTFGSGTRLTVV.

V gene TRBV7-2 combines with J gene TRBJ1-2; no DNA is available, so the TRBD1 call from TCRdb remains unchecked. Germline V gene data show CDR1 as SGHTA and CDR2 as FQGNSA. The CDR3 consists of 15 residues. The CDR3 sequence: CASTPVVGDYYGYTF.

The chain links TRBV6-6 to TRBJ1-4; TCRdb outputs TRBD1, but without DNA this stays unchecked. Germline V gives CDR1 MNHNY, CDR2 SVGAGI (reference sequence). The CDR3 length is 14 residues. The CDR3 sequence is CASSTGQYNEKLFF.

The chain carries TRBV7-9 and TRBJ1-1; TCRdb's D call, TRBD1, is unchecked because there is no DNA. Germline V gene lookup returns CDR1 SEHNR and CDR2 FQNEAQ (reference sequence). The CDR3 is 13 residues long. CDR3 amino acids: CASTLDGGTEAFF. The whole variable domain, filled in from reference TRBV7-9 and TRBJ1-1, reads DTGVSQNPRHKITKRGQNVTFRCDPISEHNRLYWYRQTLGQGPEFLTYFQNEAQLEKSRLLSDRFSAERPKGSFSTLEIQRTEQGDSAMYLCASTLDGGTEAFFGQGTRLTVV.

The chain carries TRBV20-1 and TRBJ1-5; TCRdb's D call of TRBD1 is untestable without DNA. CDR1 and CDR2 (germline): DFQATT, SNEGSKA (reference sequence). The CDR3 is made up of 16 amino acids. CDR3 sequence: CSASVIGTGSYQPQHF.

The CDR3 sequence is CSARDEGSGPYNEQFF. The chain employs TRBV20-1 and TRBJ2-1; with no DNA, the TCRdb D assignment of TRBD2 cannot be verified. The germline CDR1 and CDR2 sequences are DFQATT and SNEGSKA (reference sequence). The CDR3 length is 16 residues.

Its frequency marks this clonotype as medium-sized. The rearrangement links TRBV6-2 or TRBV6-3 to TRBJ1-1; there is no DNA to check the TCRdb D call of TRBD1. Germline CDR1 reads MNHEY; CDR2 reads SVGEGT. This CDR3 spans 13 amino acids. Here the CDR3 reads CASSSTGYTEAFF.

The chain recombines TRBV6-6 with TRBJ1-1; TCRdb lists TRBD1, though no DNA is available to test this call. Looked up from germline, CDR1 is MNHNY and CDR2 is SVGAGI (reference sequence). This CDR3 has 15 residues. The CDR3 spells CASSYLRTANTEAFF.